This T cell receptor beta chain was sequenced during a study of shared clonotypes between healthy human individuals. The repertoire was sequenced with immunoSEQ multiplex PCR; TCRdb's copy has only in-frame clones and lacks some. Here the sample spans 1.4 million to 1.5 million clones, approximately 96% being singletons. This clonotype was obtained from a man between 25 and 39 years old in good health. Sequencing used naive CD4+ T cells sorted from blood. Indicated subset: CD45RA+ positively selected.

CDR3 nucleotides: TGTGCCACCAGCAGACTCAGGGGGCCATCCTACGAGCAGTACTTC. It translates to CATSRLRGPSYEQYF. The rearrangement joins TRBV15 to TRBJ2-7; 8 bases are shared with TRBD1. Per the germline V gene, CDR1 is LNHNV and CDR2 is YYDKDF (reference sequence). The CDR3 spans 15 residues. J was trimmed by 1 base and V by 2 bases; bases with no gene match: 4.